The rows below give T cell receptor beta chains drawn from one sample of a study of blood T cell repertoires in COVID-19. Profiling relied on immunoSEQ multiplex PCR, and the TCRdb table lists in-frame clones only, not all of them. The table includes about 230,000 clones, less than 85% detected once. Sequenced sample: peripheral blood. Receptors originate from a woman aged 70-85 years with active or convalescent COVID-19. CDR3s leave out the opening cysteine and the closing phenylalanine or tryptophan.

len	v_gene	j_gene	CDR3aa
14	TRBV3-1/TRBV3-2	TRBJ2-5	ASSQDAPGTSGSQY
10	TRBV30	TRBJ2-1	AWSVTGYEQF
14	TRBV11-3	TRBJ2-2	ASSLVPVTGTGELF
13	TRBV7-2	TRBJ2-3	ASSSSGGSTDTQY
13	TRBV5-4	TRBJ1-3	ASSLDVQFGNTIY
13	TRBV5-4	TRBJ2-1	ASSLAGVPYNEQF
15	TRBV7-3	TRBJ2-1	ASSLTPRTTSYNEQF
14	TRBV19	TRBJ2-1	ASSPAGSSGGLGQF
11	TRBV11-2	TRBJ2-1	ASSLDRENEQF
12	TRBV6-5	TRBJ1-2	ASSPRGTDYGYT
10	TRBV10-3	TRBJ1-1	AISAGDVEAF
11	TRBV30	TRBJ1-2	AWSVAQAGGYT
12	TRBV10-3	TRBJ1-1	AISEGQMNTEAF
11	TRBV6-5	TRBJ2-7	ASSSGTYYEQY
14	TRBV7-8	TRBJ1-2	ASSAKPGQGAEGYT
15	TRBV15	TRBJ1-6	ATSASTPSSYNSPLH